Listed below are T cell receptor beta chains from one sample, sequenced in a study of blood T cell repertoires in COVID-19. TCRdb's copy holds only in-frame clones and misses some; the assay was immunoSEQ multiplex PCR. In the table there are 230,000 or so clones, roughly 84% of which are singletons. Source material: peripheral blood. These receptors originate from a man aged 35 to 55 who had recovered from COVID-19. CDR3s include the opening cysteine and the closing phenylalanine or tryptophan. The order of the fields is V gene, clone size, J gene, D gene, CDR3 protein, CDR3 DNA. D genes are given only for firm matches. Clone size is shown for a subset of rows, as once, few, many or a class of expanded clone.

TRBV25-1	-	TRBJ1-2	-	CASLGSHRAEFYGYTF	TGTGCCAGCCTTGGATCTCACAGGGCTGAATTCTATGGCTACACCTTC
TRBV9	-	TRBJ1-3	TRBD1	CASSAAGTVSGNTIYF	TGTGCCAGCAGCGCCGCGGGGACAGTCTCTGGAAACACCATATATTTT
TRBV9	-	TRBJ1-2	-	CASSVGSGGYGYTF	TGTGCCAGCAGCGTAGGGTCCGGGGGCTATGGCTACACCTTC
TRBV9	-	TRBJ2-6	-	CASSVVNSGANVLTF	TGTGCCAGCAGCGTAGTAAACTCTGGGGCCAACGTCCTGACTTTC
TRBV9	-	TRBJ1-4	-	CASSPAGEGEKLFF	TGTGCCAGCAGCCCCGCGGGGGAGGGTGAAAAACTGTTTTTT
TRBV7-9	-	TRBJ2-1	-	CASSLGSYNEQFF	TGTGCCAGCAGCTTAGGCAGTTACAATGAGCAGTTCTTC
TRBV2	-	TRBJ2-3	TRBD2	CASSLTSGRAVVSTDTQYF	TGTGCCAGCAGCCTGACTAGCGGGAGGGCCGTAGTAAGCACAGATACGCAGTATTTT
TRBV11-2	-	TRBJ2-7	-	CASSPVRGKGTYEQYF	TGTGCCAGCAGCCCCGTCCGGGGGAAGGGCACCTACGAGCAGTACTTC
TRBV25-1	-	TRBJ1-4	-	CASRSPATNEKLFF	TGTGCCAGCAGAAGCCCCGCAACTAATGAAAAACTGTTTTTT
TRBV19	-	TRBJ1-1	-	CASSIFGGEAFF	TGTGCCAGTAGTATATTCGGCGGGGAAGCTTTCTTT
TRBV19	-	TRBJ2-7	-	CASSTRARADSAYYEQYF	TGTGCCAGTAGTACAAGAGCCCGAGCCGATAGCGCGTACTACGAGCAGTACTTC
TRBV19	-	TRBJ1-4	-	CASSTNPEGSNEKLFF	TGTGCCAGTAGTACCAACCCAGAGGGCTCCAATGAAAAACTGTTTTTT
TRBV6-6	-	TRBJ1-3	TRBD1	CASSYSTGGSGNTIYF	TGTGCCAGCAGTTACTCGACAGGGGGCTCTGGAAACACCATATATTTT
TRBV9	-	TRBJ2-7	-	CASSVGRGVPPYEQYF	TGTGCCAGCAGCGTTGGGAGGGGGGTTCCTCCCTACGAGCAGTACTTC
TRBV19	-	TRBJ2-3	TRBD1	CASREGGGGTDTQYF	TGTGCCAGTAGAGAAGGGGGCGGAGGCACAGATACGCAGTATTTT
TRBV6-5	-	TRBJ1-6	TRBD1	CASSYLPGTGGSPLHF	TGTGCCAGCAGTTACCTCCCCGGGACAGGAGGTTCACCCCTCCACTTT
TRBV15	-	TRBJ1-2	-	CATSRAGEGVYGYTF	TGTGCCACCAGCAGGGCCGGTGAGGGGGTCTATGGCTACACCTTC
TRBV29-1	-	TRBJ2-1	TRBD2	CSALKGGSDEQFF	TGCAGCGCCTTGAAGGGCGGGAGCGATGAGCAGTTCTTC
TRBV5-5	-	TRBJ1-1	-	CASSLDDIGYQNTEAFF	TGTGCCAGCAGTCTTGATGACATCGGATATCAGAACACTGAAGCTTTCTTT
TRBV10-1	-	TRBJ2-3	-	CASSTGTPPTDTQYF	TGCGCCAGCAGTACCGGGACTCCACCCACAGATACGCAGTATTTT
TRBV21-1	once	TRBJ2-7	-	CASSKESRVLPYEQYF	TGTGCCAGCAGCAAAGAGTCCCGGGTGCTCCCCTACGAGCAGTACTTC
TRBV5-1	-	TRBJ1-4	-	CASSLGSSVANEKLFF	TGCGCCAGCAGCTTGGGTTCTTCAGTTGCAAATGAAAAACTGTTTTTT
TRBV11-2	-	TRBJ1-4	TRBD1	CASSDLQGRGEKLFF	TGTGCCAGCAGCGACCTACAGGGGCGGGGAGAAAAACTGTTTTTT
TRBV5-8	few	TRBJ2-5	TRBD2	CASSRTSGAQYF	TGTGCCAGCAGTAGGACTAGCGGGGCCCAGTACTTC
TRBV19	-	TRBJ2-3	TRBD2	CASSIAGGLAGNTQYF	TGTGCCAGTAGTATAGCTGGGGGACTAGCGGGGAATACGCAGTATTTT
TRBV27	-	TRBJ2-1	TRBD2	CASSLREVSYNEQFF	TGTGCCAGCAGCCTACGGGAGGTGTCCTACAATGAGCAGTTCTTC
TRBV5-1	-	TRBJ2-7	TRBD2	CASSPAGDLFYEQYF	TGCGCCAGCAGCCCCGCGGGGGACCTCTTCTACGAGCAGTACTTC
TRBV6-1	-	TRBJ1-5	TRBD1	CASSEHRGSNQPQHF	TGTGCCAGCAGTGAGCACAGGGGATCCAATCAGCCCCAGCATTTT
TRBV11-2	-	TRBJ1-1	TRBD1	CASKRGRAFTEAFF	TGTGCCAGCAAGAGGGGGCGAGCGTTTACTGAAGCTTTCTTT
TRBV7-2	once	TRBJ1-5	-	CASSLGEERQHF	TGTGCCAGCAGCTTAGGTGAGGAGCGTCAGCATTTT
TRBV2	-	TRBJ2-1	TRBD2	CASSASGRSNEQFF	TGTGCCAGCAGTGCCAGCGGGAGGTCCAATGAGCAGTTCTTC
TRBV27	-	TRBJ2-7	-	CASSLGSAGPYEQYF	TGTGCCAGCAGCCTGGGGTCGGCGGGTCCCTACGAGCAGTACTTC
TRBV6-2/TRBV6-3	-	TRBJ1-4	TRBD1	CASSLRQGANEKLFF	TGTGCCAGCAGTCTTCGACAGGGGGCTAATGAAAAACTGTTTTTT
TRBV11-3	-	TRBJ2-2	TRBD1	CASSGQGTYTGELFF	TGTGCCAGCAGCGGACAGGGGACCTACACCGGGGAGCTGTTTTTT
TRBV6-5	once	TRBJ1-2	-	CASSYRLFYGYTF	TGTGCCAGCAGTTACCGACTGTTTTATGGCTACACCTTC
TRBV5-4	few	TRBJ2-7	-	CASSLVVGGEYEQYF	TGTGCCAGCAGCTTGGTCGTGGGAGGAGAGTACGAGCAGTACTTC
TRBV7-2	-	TRBJ2-1	-	CASSLMSPGAEQFF	TGTGCCAGCAGCTTAATGAGTCCGGGAGCCGAGCAGTTCTTC
TRBV5-4	-	TRBJ2-7	TRBD1	CASSFGLSGTGFSYEQYF	TGTGCCAGCAGCTTCGGTCTTTCCGGGACAGGCTTTTCCTACGAGCAGTACTTC
TRBV29-1	-	TRBJ1-4	-	CSVDAGGWANEKLFF	TGCAGCGTTGATGCCGGGGGTTGGGCTAATGAAAAACTGTTTTTT
TRBV5-4	-	TRBJ2-2	-	CASSYDRGPGELFF	TGTGCCAGCAGCTATGATCGAGGTCCCGGGGAGCTGTTTTTT
TRBV11-2	-	TRBJ2-5	-	CASSTKPGWVETQYF	TGTGCCAGCAGCACCAAACCCGGGTGGGTGGAGACCCAGTACTTC
TRBV7-2	-	TRBJ2-7	TRBD1	CASSSHLGTGKAEQYF	TGTGCCAGCAGTTCTCACCTCGGGACAGGGAAGGCCGAGCAGTACTTC
TRBV6-6	-	TRBJ1-2	-	CASISGGRGYGYTF	TGTGCCAGCATAAGTGGAGGCAGGGGCTATGGCTACACCTTC
TRBV2	-	TRBJ2-3	TRBD2	CASRGLAVTYGTQYF	TGTGCCAGCCGAGGACTAGCGGTAACTTATGGTACGCAGTATTTT
TRBV5-8	-	TRBJ2-5	TRBD1	CASSLGWGQPYQETQYF	TGTGCCAGCAGCTTGGGCTGGGGACAGCCGTACCAAGAGACCCAGTACTTC